The entry below gives a single TCR beta chain sequence along with its context. Its target is not known. The data originate from a study of CD8 T cells in ankylosing spondylitis. General study points: In reactive arthritis synovial fluid and blood, some motif variants had been reported before. Significant enrichment of disease-linked clones was reportedly seen in matched ankylosing spondylitis synovial fluid. Ankylosing spondylitis blood appeared to carry a characteristic TCR beta motif of roughly eight highly homologous variants.

In making TCR beta libraries, quantitative 5'-RACE with molecular barcodes was used. TCRdb itself ran the 5' RACE reads through MiXCR, one entry per CDR3 protein. The table shows around 480,000 distinct CDR3 sequences, with about a sixth occurring only once. Trimming removed 1 base from V and 0 bases from J, with 7 bases in between. Germline V lookup: CDR1 DFQATT, CDR2 SNEGSKA (reference sequence). CDR3 length: 15 amino acids. This rearrangement joins TRBV20-1 to TRBJ1-6; no clear D. Sequencing was done on a sample of blood, either unsorted or a sorted T cell fraction (not recorded which). The source of this sequence is a male donor with ankylosing spondylitis. The DNA of the CDR3 is TGCAGTGCTAGAGGCCTCTACTCCTATAATTCACCCCTCCACTTT. The encoded protein is CSARGLYSYNSPLHF.